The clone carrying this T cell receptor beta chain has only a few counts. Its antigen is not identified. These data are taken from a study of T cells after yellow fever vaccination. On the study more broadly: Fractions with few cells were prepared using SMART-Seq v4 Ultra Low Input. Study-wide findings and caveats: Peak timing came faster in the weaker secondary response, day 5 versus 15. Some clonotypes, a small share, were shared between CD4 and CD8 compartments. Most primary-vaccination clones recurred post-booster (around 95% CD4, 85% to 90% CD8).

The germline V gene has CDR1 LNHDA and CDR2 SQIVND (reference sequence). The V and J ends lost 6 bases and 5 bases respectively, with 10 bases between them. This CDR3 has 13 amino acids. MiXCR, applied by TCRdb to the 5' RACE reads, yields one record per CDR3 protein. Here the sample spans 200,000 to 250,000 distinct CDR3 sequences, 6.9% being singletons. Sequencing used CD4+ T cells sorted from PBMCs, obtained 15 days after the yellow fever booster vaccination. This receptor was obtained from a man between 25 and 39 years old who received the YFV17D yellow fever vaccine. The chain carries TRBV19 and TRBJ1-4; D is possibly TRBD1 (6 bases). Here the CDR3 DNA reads TGTGCCAGTAGCCACGACAGGAATGAAAAACTGTTTTTT. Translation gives CASSHDRNEKLFF.